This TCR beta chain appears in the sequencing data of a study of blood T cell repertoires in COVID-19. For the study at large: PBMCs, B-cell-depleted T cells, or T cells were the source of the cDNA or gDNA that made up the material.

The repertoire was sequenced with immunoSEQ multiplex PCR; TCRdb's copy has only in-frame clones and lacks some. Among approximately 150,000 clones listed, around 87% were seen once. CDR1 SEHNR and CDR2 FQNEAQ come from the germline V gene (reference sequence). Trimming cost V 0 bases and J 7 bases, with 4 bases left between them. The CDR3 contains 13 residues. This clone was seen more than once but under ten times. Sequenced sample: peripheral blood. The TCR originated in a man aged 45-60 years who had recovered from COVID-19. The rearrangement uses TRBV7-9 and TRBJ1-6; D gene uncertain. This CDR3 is CASSLAGNSPLHF. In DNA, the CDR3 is TGTGCCAGCAGCTTAGCGGGCAATTCACCCCTCCACTTT.